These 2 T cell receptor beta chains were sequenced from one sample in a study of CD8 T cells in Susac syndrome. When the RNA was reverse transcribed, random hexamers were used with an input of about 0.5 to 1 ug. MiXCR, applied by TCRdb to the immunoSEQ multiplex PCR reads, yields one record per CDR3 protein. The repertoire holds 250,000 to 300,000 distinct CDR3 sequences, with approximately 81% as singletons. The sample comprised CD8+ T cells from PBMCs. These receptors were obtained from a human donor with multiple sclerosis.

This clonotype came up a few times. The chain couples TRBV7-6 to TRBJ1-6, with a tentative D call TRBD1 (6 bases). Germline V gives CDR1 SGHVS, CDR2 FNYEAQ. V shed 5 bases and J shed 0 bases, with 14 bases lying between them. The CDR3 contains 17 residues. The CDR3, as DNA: TGTGCCAGCAGCCCCGGGGGGCAGAGCTCCTATAATTCACCCCTCCACTTT. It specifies CASSPGGQSSYNSPLHF.

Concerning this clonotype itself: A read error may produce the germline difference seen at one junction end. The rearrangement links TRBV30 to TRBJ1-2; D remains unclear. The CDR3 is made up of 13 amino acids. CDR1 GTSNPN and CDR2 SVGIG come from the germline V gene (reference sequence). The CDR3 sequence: CAWSDGTPYGCTF. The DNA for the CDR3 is TGTGCCTGGAGTGACGGAACCCCTTATGGCTGCACCTTC.